Sequencing of this TCR beta chain was carried out in a study of PD-L1 blockade in urothelial cancer. In the study overall: In about 2014, patients got going on atezolizumab, taking 1,200 mg intravenously every 3 weeks. Treatment start was followed by blood analysis at 3 weeks (second dose) and again at 6 weeks. Median T cell yield per blood sample was about 150,000 cells.

Trimming cost V 4 bases and J 3 bases, with 16 bases left between them. Germline V gives CDR1 SGHVS, CDR2 FQNEAQ. The CDR3 spans 16 residues. Time point defined: peripheral blood 6 weeks after treatment start. TCRdb keeps only in-frame clones here, not all; method: immunoSEQ multiplex PCR. The sample consists of 35,000 to 40,000 clones, around 88% of them appearing once. V and J are TRBV7-8 and TRBJ2-1; weak D call: TRBD2 (6 bases). Source: PBMCs, taken around atezolizumab (anti-PD-L1) treatment. The sequence was obtained from a man between 60 and 75 years old with urothelial cancer. CDR3 nucleotides: TGTGCCAGCAGCTGGGGGACTTCTGGAGTCTACAATGAGCAGTTCTTC. As protein: CASSWGTSGVYNEQFF.